Described below is a single T cell receptor (beta chain) sequence and its context. The sample is drawn from a study of T cell responses to AZD1222 COVID-19 vaccine. Only in-frame clones appear in the TCRdb table, and some are missing; sequencing was by immunoSEQ multiplex PCR. The sample lists some 150,000 clones, more than 75% occurring once. V trimming: 4 bases; J trimming: 5 bases; junction bases outside the gene matches: 7. Looked up from germline, CDR1 is SGHTA and CDR2 is FQGTGA. There are 16 residues in the CDR3. Source: peripheral blood, taken on day 0 of AZD1222 vaccination. The TCR was taken from an adult in good health. V gene TRBV7-3 combines with J gene TRBJ2-5; 13 bases map to TRBD2. The CDR3 sequence: CASSSVGLAGVETQYF. In DNA, the CDR3 is TGTGCCAGCAGCTCCGTCGGACTAGCGGGAGTCGAGACCCAGTACTTC.